Detailed here is one T cell receptor (beta chain). RNA was isolated and reverse transcribed to cDNA, the sequencing template. The table came from immunoSEQ multiplex PCR; TCRdb's copy has only in-frame clones and leaves some out. The sample holds 200,000 to 250,000 clones; around 66% are singletons and the top ten take 4% to 4.5%. The treatment was: oral pan-JAK inhibitor, 5-10 mg twice daily. These data are taken from a study of CD8+ T cells in alopecia areata. Trimming removed 6 bases from V and 10 bases from J, with 19 bases in between. CDR3 length: 13 amino acids. The germline CDR1 and CDR2 sequences are SGHNT and YYREEE (reference sequence).

The V and J genes are TRBV5-4 and TRBJ1-1; possible D gene TRBD1, 6 bases. The origin of this receptor is a human donor with alopecia areata. The sequencing here drew on CD4+ T cells sorted from blood, taken at week 4, from a patient treated with tofacitinib. CDR3 in amino acids: CASTVDRMGRAFF. In DNA form, the CDR3 reads TGTGCCAGCACCGTCGACAGGATGGGAAGAGCTTTCTTT.